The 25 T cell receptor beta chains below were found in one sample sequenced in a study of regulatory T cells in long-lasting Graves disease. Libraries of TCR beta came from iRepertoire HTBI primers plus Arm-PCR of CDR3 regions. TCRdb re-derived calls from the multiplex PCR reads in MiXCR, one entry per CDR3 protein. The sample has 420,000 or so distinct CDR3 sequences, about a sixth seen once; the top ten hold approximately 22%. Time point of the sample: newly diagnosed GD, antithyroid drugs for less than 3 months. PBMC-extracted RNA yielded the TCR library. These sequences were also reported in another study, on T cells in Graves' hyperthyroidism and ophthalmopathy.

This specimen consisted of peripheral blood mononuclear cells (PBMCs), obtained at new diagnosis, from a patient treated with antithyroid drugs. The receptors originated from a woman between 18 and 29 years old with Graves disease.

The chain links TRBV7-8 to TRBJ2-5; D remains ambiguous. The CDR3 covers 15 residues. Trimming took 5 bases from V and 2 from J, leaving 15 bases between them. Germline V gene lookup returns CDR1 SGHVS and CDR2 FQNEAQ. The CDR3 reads CASSLSPGRQETQYF. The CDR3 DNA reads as TGTGCCAGCAGCCTGTCTCCGGGCCGTCAAGAGACCCAGTACTTC.

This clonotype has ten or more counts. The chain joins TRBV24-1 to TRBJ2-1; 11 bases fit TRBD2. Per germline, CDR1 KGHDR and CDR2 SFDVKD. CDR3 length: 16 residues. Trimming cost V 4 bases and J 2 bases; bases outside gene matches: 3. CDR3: CATSDPSGRPYNEQFF. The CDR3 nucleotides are TGTGCCACCAGTGACCCTAGCGGGAGGCCCTACAATGAGCAGTTCTTC.

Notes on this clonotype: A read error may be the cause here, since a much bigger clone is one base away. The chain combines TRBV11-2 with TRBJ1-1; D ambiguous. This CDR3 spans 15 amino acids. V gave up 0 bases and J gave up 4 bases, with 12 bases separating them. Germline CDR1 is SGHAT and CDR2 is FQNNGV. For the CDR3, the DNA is TGTGCCAGCAGCTTAGAGGGTGTTTCGAGCACTGAAGCTTTCTTT. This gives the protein CASSLEGVSSTEAFF.

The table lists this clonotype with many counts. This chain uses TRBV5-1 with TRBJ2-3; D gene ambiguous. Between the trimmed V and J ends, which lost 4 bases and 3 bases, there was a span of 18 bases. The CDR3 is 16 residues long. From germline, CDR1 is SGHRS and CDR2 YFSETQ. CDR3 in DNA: TGCGCCAGCAGCCAACGACCGGGCCGATCTACAGATACGCAGTATTTT. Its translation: CASSQRPGRSTDTQYF.

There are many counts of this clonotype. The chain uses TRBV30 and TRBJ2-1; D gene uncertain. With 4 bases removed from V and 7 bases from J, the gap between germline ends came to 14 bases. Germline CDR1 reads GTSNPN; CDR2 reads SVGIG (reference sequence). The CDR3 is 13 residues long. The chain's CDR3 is CAWKRERTNEQFF. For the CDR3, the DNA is TGTGCCTGGAAGCGAGAGAGGACGAATGAGCAGTTCTTC.

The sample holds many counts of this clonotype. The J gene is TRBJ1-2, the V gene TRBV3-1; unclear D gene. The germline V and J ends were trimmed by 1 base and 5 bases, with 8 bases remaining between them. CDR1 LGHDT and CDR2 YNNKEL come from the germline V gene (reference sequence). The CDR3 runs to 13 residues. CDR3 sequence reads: CASSQATSYGYTF. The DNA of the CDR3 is TGTGCCAGCAGCCAAGCTACCAGTTATGGCTACACCTTC. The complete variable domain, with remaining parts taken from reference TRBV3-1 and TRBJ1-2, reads DTAVSQTPKYLVTQMGNDKSIKCEQNLGHDTMYWYKQDSKKFLKIMFSYNNKELIINETVPNRFSPKSPDKAHLNLHINSLELGDSAVYFCASSQATSYGYTFGSGTRLTVV.

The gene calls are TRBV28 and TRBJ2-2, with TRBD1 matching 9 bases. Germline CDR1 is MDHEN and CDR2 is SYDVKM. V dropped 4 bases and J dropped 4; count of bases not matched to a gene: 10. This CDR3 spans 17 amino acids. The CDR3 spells CASSSPSGQGFTGELFF. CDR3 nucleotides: TGTGCCAGCAGTTCACCTTCGGGACAGGGTTTCACCGGGGAGCTGTTTTTT.

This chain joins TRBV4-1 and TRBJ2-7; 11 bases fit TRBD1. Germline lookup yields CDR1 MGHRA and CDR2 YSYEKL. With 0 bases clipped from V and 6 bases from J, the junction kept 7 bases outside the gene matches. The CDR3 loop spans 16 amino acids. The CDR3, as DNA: TGCGCCAGCAGCCAAGATCCGGGGACAGGGGGTGGCGAGCAGTACTTC. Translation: CASSQDPGTGGGEQYF.

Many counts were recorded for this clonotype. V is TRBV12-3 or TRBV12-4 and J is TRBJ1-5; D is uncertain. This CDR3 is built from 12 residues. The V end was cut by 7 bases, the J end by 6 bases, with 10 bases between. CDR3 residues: CASTLKGQPQHF. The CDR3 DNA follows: TGTGCCAGCACTCTCAAGGGTCAGCCCCAGCATTTT.

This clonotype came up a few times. The CDR3 here is CASSLFRDRGYNEQFF. CDR3 coding DNA: TGTGCCAGCAGCCTTTTTCGGGATAGGGGCTACAATGAGCAGTTCTTC. This chain links TRBV5-5 with TRBJ2-1; either TRBD1 or TRBD2 may fit D (5 bases each). The CDR3 extends over 16 amino acids. CDR1 is SGHKS, CDR2 YYEKEE, per germline (reference sequence). Trimming removed 4 bases at V and 3 bases at J, with 17 bases between.

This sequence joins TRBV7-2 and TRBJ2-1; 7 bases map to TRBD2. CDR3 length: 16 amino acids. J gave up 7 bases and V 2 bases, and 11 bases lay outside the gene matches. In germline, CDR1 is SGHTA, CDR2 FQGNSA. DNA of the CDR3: TGTGCCAGCAGCTTATTGGGCGGGAGAAGTGGTAATGAGCAGTTCTTC. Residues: CASSLLGGRSGNEQFF.

The DNA of the CDR3 is TGTGCCATCAACCCTCATCTCGGACAGCTTGCAACTAATGAAAAACTGTTTTTT. Translating it yields CAINPHLGQLATNEKLFF. V and J are TRBV18 and TRBJ1-4; the D gene is possibly TRBD1 (6 bases). CDR1 KGHSH and CDR2 LQKENI come from the germline V gene. The CDR3 has 18 residues. Trimming cost V 10 bases and J 0 bases, with 24 bases left between them.

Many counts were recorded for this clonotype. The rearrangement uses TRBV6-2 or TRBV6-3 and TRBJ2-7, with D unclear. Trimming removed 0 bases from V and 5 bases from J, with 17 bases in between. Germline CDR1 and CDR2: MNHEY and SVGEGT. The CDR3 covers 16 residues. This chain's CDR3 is CASSYSIGRPRDEQYF. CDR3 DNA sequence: TGTGCCAGCAGTTACTCGATTGGTCGGCCTAGGGACGAGCAGTACTTC.

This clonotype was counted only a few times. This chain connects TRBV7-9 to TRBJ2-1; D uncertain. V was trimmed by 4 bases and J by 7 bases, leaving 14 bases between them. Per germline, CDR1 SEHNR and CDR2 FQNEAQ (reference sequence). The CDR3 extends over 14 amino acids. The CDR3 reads CASSSDLKWNEQFF. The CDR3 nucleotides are TGTGCCAGCAGCTCCGACCTTAAGTGGAATGAGCAGTTCTTC.

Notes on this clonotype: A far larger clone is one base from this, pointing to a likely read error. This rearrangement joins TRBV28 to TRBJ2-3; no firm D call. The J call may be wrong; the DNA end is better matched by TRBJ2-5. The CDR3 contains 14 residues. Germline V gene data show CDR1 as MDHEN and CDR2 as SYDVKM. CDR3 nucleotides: TGTGCCAGCAGTTTAGCCCGACGACGTGGCGACCAGTACTTC. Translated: CASSLARRRGDQYF.

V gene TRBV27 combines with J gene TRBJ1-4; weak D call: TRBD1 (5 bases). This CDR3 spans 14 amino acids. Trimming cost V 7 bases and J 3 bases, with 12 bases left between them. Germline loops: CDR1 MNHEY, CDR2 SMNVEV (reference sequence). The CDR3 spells CASTTGEPNEKLFF. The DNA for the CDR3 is TGTGCCAGCACCACAGGAGAACCTAATGAAAAACTGTTTTTT. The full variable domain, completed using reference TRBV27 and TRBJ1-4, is EAQVTQNPRYLITVTGKKLTVTCSQNMNHEYMSWYRQDPGLGLRQIYYSMNVEVTDKGDVPEGYKVSRKEKRNFPLILESPSPNQTSLYFCASTTGEPNEKLFFGSGTQLSVL.

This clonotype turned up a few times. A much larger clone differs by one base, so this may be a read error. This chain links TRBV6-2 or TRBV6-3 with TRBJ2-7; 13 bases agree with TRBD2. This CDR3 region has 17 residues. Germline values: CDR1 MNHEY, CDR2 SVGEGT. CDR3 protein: CASSLPTGLAGQGERYF. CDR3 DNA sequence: TGTGCCAGCAGTCTTCCTACGGGACTAGCGGGACAGGGTGAGCGGTACTTC.

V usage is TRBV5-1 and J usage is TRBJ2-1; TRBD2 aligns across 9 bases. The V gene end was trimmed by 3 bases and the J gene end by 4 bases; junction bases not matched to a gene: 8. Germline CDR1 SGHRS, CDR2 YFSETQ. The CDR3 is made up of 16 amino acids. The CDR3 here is CASSWAGTSRYNEQFF. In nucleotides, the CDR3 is TGCGCCAGCAGCTGGGCCGGGACTAGCAGGTACAATGAGCAGTTCTTC. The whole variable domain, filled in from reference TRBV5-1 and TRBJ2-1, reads KAGVTQTPRYLIKTRGQQVTLSCSPISGHRSVSWYQQTPGQGLQFLFEYFSETQRNKGNFPGRFSGRQFSNSRSEMNVSTLELGDSALYLCASSWAGTSRYNEQFFGPGTRLTVL.

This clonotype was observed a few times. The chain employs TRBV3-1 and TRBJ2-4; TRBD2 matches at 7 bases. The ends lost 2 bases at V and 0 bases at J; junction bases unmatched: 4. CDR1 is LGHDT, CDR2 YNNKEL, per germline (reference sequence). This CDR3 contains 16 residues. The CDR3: CASSQSGGIAKNIQYF. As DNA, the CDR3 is TGTGCCAGCAGCCAATCGGGGGGTATAGCCAAAAACATTCAGTACTTC.

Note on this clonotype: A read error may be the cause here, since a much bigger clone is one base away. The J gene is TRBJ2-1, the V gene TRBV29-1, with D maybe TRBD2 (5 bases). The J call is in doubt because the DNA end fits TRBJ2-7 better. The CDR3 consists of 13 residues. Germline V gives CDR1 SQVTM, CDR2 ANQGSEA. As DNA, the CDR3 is TGCAGCGCCTCAGCGAGCGGCTACAATGAGCAGTACTTC. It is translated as CSASASGYNEQYF.

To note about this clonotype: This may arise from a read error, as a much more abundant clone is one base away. The CDR3: CASSSRDRPYEQFF. Written as DNA, the CDR3 is TGTGCCAGCAGTTCCCGGGACAGACCCTACGAGCAGTTCTTC. This chain joins TRBV7-9 and TRBJ2-1, with 7 bases fitting TRBD1. The trim removed 6 bases at V and 10 bases at J, leaving 12 bases unmatched. Germline V CDR1 and CDR2: SEHNR, FQNEAQ (reference sequence). The CDR3 runs 14 residues.

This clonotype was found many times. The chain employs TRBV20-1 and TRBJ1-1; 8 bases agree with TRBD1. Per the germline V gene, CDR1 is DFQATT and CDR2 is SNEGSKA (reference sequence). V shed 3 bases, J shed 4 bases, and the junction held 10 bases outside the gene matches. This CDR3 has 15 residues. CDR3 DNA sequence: TGCAGTGCTAGTCGCCGGACAGGGCTGTTCACTGAAGCTTTCTTT. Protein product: CSASRRTGLFTEAFF.

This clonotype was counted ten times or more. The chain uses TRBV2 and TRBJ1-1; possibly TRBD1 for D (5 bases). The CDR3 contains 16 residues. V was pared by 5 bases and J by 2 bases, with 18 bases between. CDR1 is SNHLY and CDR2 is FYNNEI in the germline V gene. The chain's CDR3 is CASSYDIRGDNTEAFF. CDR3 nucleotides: TGTGCCAGCAGTTATGATATTAGGGGAGATAACACTGAAGCTTTCTTT.

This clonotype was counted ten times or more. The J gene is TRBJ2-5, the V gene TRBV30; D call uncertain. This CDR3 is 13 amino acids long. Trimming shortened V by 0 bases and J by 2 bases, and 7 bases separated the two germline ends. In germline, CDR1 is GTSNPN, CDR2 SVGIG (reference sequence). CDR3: CAWSVLQQETQYF. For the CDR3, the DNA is TGTGCCTGGAGTGTACTACAACAAGAGACCCAGTACTTC.

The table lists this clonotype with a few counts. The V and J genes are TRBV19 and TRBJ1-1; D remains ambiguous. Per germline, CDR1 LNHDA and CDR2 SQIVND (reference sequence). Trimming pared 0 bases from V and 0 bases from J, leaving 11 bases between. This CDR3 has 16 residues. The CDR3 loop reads CASSIDRTGVNTEAFF. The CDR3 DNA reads TGTGCCAGTAGTATAGACAGGACTGGCGTGAACACTGAAGCTTTCTTT.